This T cell receptor (beta chain) was sequenced during a study of shared clonotypes between healthy human individuals. On the study more broadly: CD8 memory received one plate per donor, CD8 naive two, CD4 memory three and CD4 naive three.

Points on this clone: As yet, its antigen is unknown.

Measured with immunoSEQ multiplex PCR; TCRdb has only the in-frame clones, and not every one. The sample shows under 600,000 clones, approximately 95% of them seen only once. The germline CDR1 and CDR2 sequences are MDHEN and SYDVKM. The V and J ends lost 6 bases and 4 bases, in that order; junction bases with no gene match: 11. The length of the CDR3 is 17 residues. Whole-study results and caveats: In general, naive subsets displayed greater estimated richness than memory subsets did.

This chain connects TRBV28 to TRBJ1-3; 11 positions match TRBD1. The sequence was obtained from a woman in her 30s in good health. The sequencing input was naive CD4+ T cells sorted from blood. Documented subset: CD45RA+ positively selected. For the CDR3, the DNA is TGTGCCAGCAGCATGATCGGGACAGGGGGAGTGGGAAACACCATATATTTT. Translating it yields CASSMIGTGGVGNTIYF.